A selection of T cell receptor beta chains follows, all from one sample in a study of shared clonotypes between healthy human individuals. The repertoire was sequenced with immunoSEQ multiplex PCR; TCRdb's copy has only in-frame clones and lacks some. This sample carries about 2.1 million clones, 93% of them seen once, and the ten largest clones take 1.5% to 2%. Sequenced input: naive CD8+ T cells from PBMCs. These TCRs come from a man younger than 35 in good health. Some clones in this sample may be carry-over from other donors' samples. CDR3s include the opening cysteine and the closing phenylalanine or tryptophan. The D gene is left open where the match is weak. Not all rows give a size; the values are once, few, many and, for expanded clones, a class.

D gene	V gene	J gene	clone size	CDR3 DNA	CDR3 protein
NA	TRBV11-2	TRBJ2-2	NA	TGTGCCACCGACCGGGACACAAACCAAGGCCCCGGGGAGCTGTTTTTT	CATDRDTNQGPGELFF
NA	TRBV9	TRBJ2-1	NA	TGTGCCAGCAGCGTAGTGGGTTGGGGATACAATGAGCAGTTCTTC	CASSVVGWGYNEQFF
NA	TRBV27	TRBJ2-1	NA	TGTGCCAGCAGTTCAACGGGAGTTGAGCAGTTCTTC	CASSSTGVEQFF
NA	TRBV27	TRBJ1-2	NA	TGTGCCAGCGGGGGGGGCCTCTCTAACTATGGCTACACCTTC	CASGGGLSNYGYTF
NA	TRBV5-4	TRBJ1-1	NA	TGTGCCAGCAGCTTTGTTGGGGGGGCTGGTGAAGCTTTCTTT	CASSFVGGAGEAFF
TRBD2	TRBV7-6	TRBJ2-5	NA	TGTGCCAGCAGCACGTGGGAAATCGGGGAGGGAGAGACCCAGTACTTC	CASSTWEIGEGETQYF
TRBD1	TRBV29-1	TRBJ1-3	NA	TGCAGCGTTGAACCCCTGACAGGGGGTCTCTCTGGAAACACCATATATTTT	CSVEPLTGGLSGNTIYF
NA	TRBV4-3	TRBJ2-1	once	TGCGCCAGCAGCCAAGATCTGGGCAGGGGTGGTCACAATGAGCAGTTCTTC	CASSQDLGRGGHNEQFF
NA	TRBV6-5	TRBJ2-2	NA	TGTGCCAGCAGTTACAGCGGACAGAACCCCACCGGGGAGCTGTTTTTT	CASSYSGQNPTGELFF
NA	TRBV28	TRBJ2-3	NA	NA	CASSSSDTQYF
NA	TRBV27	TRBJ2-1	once	TGTGCCACCGAGGGGGGGGACTCCTACAATGAGCAGTTCTTC	CATEGGDSYNEQFF
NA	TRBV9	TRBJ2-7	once	TGTGCCAGCAGCCGGGACTCCCCCTACGAGCAGTACTTC	CASSRDSPYEQYF
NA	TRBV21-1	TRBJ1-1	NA	TGTGCCAGCAGCCCTAACGAGGTTGGGGGTCTCACTGAAGCTTTCTTT	CASSPNEVGGLTEAFF
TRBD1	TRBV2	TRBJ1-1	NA	TGTGCCAGCAGTGTAACCACCGGGACAGGGGCTGAAGCTTTCTTT	CASSVTTGTGAEAFF